The 14 T cell receptor beta chains listed next were all sequenced from one sample in a study of blood T cell repertoires in COVID-19. Sequenced by immunoSEQ multiplex PCR; TCRdb stores in-frame clones only, minus some. Of 150,000 to 200,000 clones in the sample, roughly nine tenths were seen once. The sample taken for sequencing was peripheral blood. The receptors were sampled from a woman in her seventies with acute or convalescent COVID-19.

CDR3 in amino acids: CASSRQGNYGYTF. In DNA, the CDR3 is TGCGCCAGCAGTCGACAGGGAAACTATGGCTACACCTTC. The chain recombines TRBV10-2 with TRBJ1-2; 7 nucleotides agree with TRBD1. The germline V gene encodes CDR1 WSHSY and CDR2 SAAADI. This CDR3 has 13 amino acids. Trimming cost V 5 bases and J 2 bases; bases outside gene matches: 2.

The V gene is TRBV18, the J gene TRBJ1-6; 10 nucleotides agree with TRBD1. The germline V gene encodes CDR1 KGHSH and CDR2 LQKENI. The junction had 5 bases not matched to a gene; V was cut back by 4 bases and J by 8 bases. The CDR3 runs 15 residues. The CDR3 coding sequence is TGTGCCAGCTCACGTGACAGGGGGCCCGATTCACCCCTCCACTTT. It translates to CASSRDRGPDSPLHF.

The chain couples TRBV28 to TRBJ2-5; no reliable D call. V lost 4 bases, J lost 5 bases, and 8 bases lay in between. Germline V gene data show CDR1 as MDHEN and CDR2 as SYDVKM. This CDR3 comprises 12 residues. The CDR3 bases are TGTGCCAGCAGTTCTAACTGGGAGACCCAGTACTTC. It translates to CASSSNWETQYF.

V usage is TRBV5-1 and J usage is TRBJ2-3; TRBD1 aligns across 9 bases. The CDR3 is made up of 15 amino acids. In germline, CDR1 is SGHRS, CDR2 YFSETQ. Trimming took 5 bases from V and 2 from J; bases not matched to a gene: 6. CDR3 nucleotide sequence: TGCGCCAGCAGTGGGACAGGGCGAGCCACAGATACGCAGTATTTT. Protein: CASSGTGRATDTQYF.

This clone appeared a single time. This sequence joins TRBV7-2 and TRBJ2-7, with TRBD1 matching over 10 bases. V lost 5 bases and J lost 2; bases outside the gene matches: 3. Germline V lookup: CDR1 SGHTA, CDR2 FQGNSA. CDR3 size: 14 residues. CDR3 nucleotide sequence: TGTGCCAGCAGCCCGGACAGGGGGGCCTACGAGCAGTACTTC. It encodes CASSPDRGAYEQYF.

V gene TRBV7-9 combines with J gene TRBJ2-5; TRBD1 agrees at 8 bases. Germline V gene sequence: CDR1 SEHNR, CDR2 FQNEAQ (reference sequence). The J segment lost 1 base and the V segment lost 5 bases, leaving 6 bases of the junction unmatched. The CDR3 length is 15 residues. CDR3 amino acids: CASSPPTGVQETQYF. As DNA, the CDR3 is TGTGCCAGCAGCCCACCGACAGGGGTCCAAGAGACCCAGTACTTC. Combining the CDR3 with reference TRBV7-9 and TRBJ2-5 gives the whole variable domain DTGVSQNPRHKITKRGQNVTFRCDPISEHNRLYWYRQTLGQGPEFLTYFQNEAQLEKSRLLSDRFSAERPKGSFSTLEIQRTEQGDSAMYLCASSPPTGVQETQYFGPGTRLLVL.

The V call is TRBV11-2, the J call TRBJ2-7; TRBD2 matches 9 bases. The CDR3 covers 15 residues. J was trimmed by 6 bases and V by 5 bases; bases with no gene match: 11. Germline V gene sequence: CDR1 SGHAT, CDR2 FQNNGV. CDR3 sequence reads: CASSPAGLAGREQYF. The CDR3 DNA follows: TGTGCCAGCAGCCCAGCTGGCCTAGCGGGACGCGAGCAGTACTTC.

The J gene is TRBJ2-5, the V gene TRBV18; 8 nucleotides match TRBD2. Germline CDR1 KGHSH, CDR2 LQKENI. The CDR3 length is 15 residues. Trimming cost V 2 bases and J 1 base; bases outside gene matches: 3. CDR3 protein: CASSPNGRGQETQYF. CDR3 coding DNA: TGTGCCAGCTCACCAAACGGGAGGGGCCAAGAGACCCAGTACTTC.

The CDR3 region has the DNA TGTGCCAGCAGCCTTAGAAGCGGGATTGAGCAGTTCTTC. Residues: CASSLRSGIEQFF. The chain joins TRBV7-2 to TRBJ2-1, with 7 nucleotides matching TRBD2. The germline gives CDR1 SGHTA, CDR2 FQGNSA. The CDR3 sequence is 13 residues long. V lost 5 bases to trimming and J lost 9 bases; unmatched junction nucleotides: 7.

The J gene is TRBJ1-6, the V gene TRBV5-4; TRBD1 matches at 8 bases. The CDR3 loop spans 16 amino acids. The germline V gene encodes CDR1 SGHNT and CDR2 YYREEE (reference sequence). J gave up 5 bases and V 4 bases, and 8 bases lay outside the gene matches. The CDR3 here is CASSSGTGEHNSPLHF. The DNA of the CDR3 is TGTGCCAGCAGCAGCGGGACAGGAGAGCATAATTCACCCCTCCACTTT.

The V and J genes are TRBV4-1 and TRBJ1-6, with TRBD1 matching over 7 bases. The CDR3 is 18 residues long. Germline CDR1 MGHRA, CDR2 YSYEKL. Trimming cost V 1 base and J 6 bases; bases outside gene matches: 12. CDR3 amino acids: CASSQGITGVPLNSPLHF. CDR3 DNA: TGCGCCAGCAGCCAAGGGATAACAGGGGTTCCTCTTAATTCACCCCTCCACTTT.

V usage is TRBV12-3 or TRBV12-4 and J usage is TRBJ2-7; TRBD2 might be the D (6 bases). This CDR3 contains 13 residues. Trimming took 7 bases from V and 0 from J, leaving 10 bases between them. This CDR3 reads CASKASDSYEQYF. The CDR3, as DNA: TGTGCCAGCAAGGCTAGCGACTCCTACGAGCAGTACTTC.

The chain combines TRBV10-3 with TRBJ1-5; D is undetermined. V lost 0 bases to trimming and J lost 0 bases, with 9 bases between them. CDR1 is ENHRY, CDR2 SYGVKD, per germline. The CDR3 contains 16 residues. The CDR3 reads CAISESVRISNQPQHF. CDR3 bases: TGTGCCATCAGTGAGTCTGTCAGAATTAGCAATCAGCCCCAGCATTTT.

As concerns this clone: The sample carries other DNA sequences with the same CDR3. This chain links TRBV5-1 with TRBJ2-7; 8 nucleotides agree with TRBD1. The V gene's germline CDR1 is SGHRS and CDR2 YFSETQ. This CDR3 is built from 14 residues. V shed 3 bases, J shed 3 bases, and the junction held 5 bases outside the gene matches. In DNA form, the CDR3 reads TGCGCCAGCAGCTCCGGACAGGGTGGCTACGAGCAGTACTTC. Protein sequence: CASSSGQGGYEQYF.